The TCR beta chain described here comes from a study of cytomegalovirus exposure and HLA in healthy donors. For the study at large: Membership in the Caucasian-associated ancestry cluster was found for around 85% of roughly 400 genotyped donors. Broader study findings: Among donors in an Asian-associated ancestry cluster, a later analysis reportedly found fewer N-insertions than the roughly 700-donor mean.

The PCR used 60 Vbeta and 13 Jbeta primers. Source study methods: Counted up in a later analysis, unique TCR beta chains came to about 83 million, with around 11 million shared. The assay was immunoSEQ multiplex PCR, and TCRdb's table has in-frame clones only and misses some. Clone size and the V and J calls come from that table; the DNA yielded D and trimming. The repertoire consists of roughly 180,000 clones, with 75% to 85% occurring once and the leading ten covering 1.5%. As for this clone: Its antigen is undetermined.

Specimen: PBMCs. This TCR derives from a girl under 18 in good health and CMV-seropositive.

The CDR3 region is CASSPSGGAPGELFF. The CDR3 DNA reads TGTGCCAGCAGCCCTAGCGGGGGGGCTCCCGGGGAGCTGTTTTTT. The chain employs TRBV7-9 and TRBJ2-2; 12 bases are a match to TRBD2. The trim removed 5 bases at V and 6 bases at J, leaving 4 bases unmatched. Germline-derived CDR1 and CDR2 are SEHNR and FQNEAQ (reference sequence). This CDR3 spans 15 amino acids.